The rows below give T cell receptor beta chains drawn from one sample of a study of blood T cell repertoires in COVID-19. The repertoire was sequenced with immunoSEQ multiplex PCR; TCRdb's copy has only in-frame clones and lacks some. This table has around 200,000 clones, about nine tenths appearing once. Material: peripheral blood. Receptor source: a man younger than 35 with active or convalescent COVID-19. CDR3s leave out the opening cysteine and the closing phenylalanine or tryptophan. The order of the fields is V gene, CDR3 protein.

v_call: TRBV3-1/TRBV3-2
cdr3_aa: ASSLGLAGLPEQF

v_call: TRBV2
cdr3_aa: ASRQGQGYT

v_call: TRBV12-5
cdr3_aa: ASGRTRDTEAF

v_call: TRBV10-3
cdr3_aa: AISESTSGRAADTQY

v_call: TRBV5-1
cdr3_aa: ASSSGHHEQY

v_call: TRBV19
cdr3_aa: ASSMGRASLANYGYT

v_call: TRBV5-4
cdr3_aa: ASSPPPGTGGEYTEAF

v_call: TRBV6-2/TRBV6-3
cdr3_aa: ASSSTDTQY

v_call: TRBV12-5
cdr3_aa: ASGFGTGVRNTEAF

v_call: TRBV4-2
cdr3_aa: ASSQDGSFNQPQH

v_call: TRBV19
cdr3_aa: ASSIGPGQPQH